These T cell receptor beta chains were read from a single sample in a study of T cells after somatic rescue of genetic block. Measured with immunoSEQ multiplex PCR; TCRdb has only the in-frame clones, and not every one. Among around 67,000 clones, 92% were seen once, and the ten largest hold around 2.8%. Specimen: peripheral blood mononuclear cells (PBMCs). Receptors were obtained from a middle-aged man. Both conserved end residues are trimmed from each CDR3. The D gene is left open where the match is weak. The size entry is marked missing in some rows and otherwise reads once, few, many or a size class.

>TRBV4-1|NA|NA|TRBJ2-1
ASSQIGPRLVSYNEQF
>TRBV4-2|NA|TRBD1|TRBJ2-3
ASSQKGTGDHTDTQY
>TRBV28|NA|TRBD1|TRBJ1-5
ASSTNRGVQPQH
>TRBV29-1|NA|NA|TRBJ2-7
SAAGADSYEQY
>TRBV5-1|NA|NA|TRBJ2-3
ASSLADYLTDTQY
>TRBV2|few|NA|TRBJ1-2
ASSNYGYT
>TRBV19|NA|NA|TRBJ2-7
ASSPGQSYEQY
>TRBV2|NA|TRBD1|TRBJ2-5
ASSEEGGTGGETQY
>TRBV7-2|few|NA|TRBJ2-7
ASSPGQPSSYEQY
>TRBV19|NA|NA|TRBJ1-1
ASSIVQGDTEAF
>TRBV7-2|few|NA|TRBJ1-1
ASSPPTLGAF
>TRBV13|NA|TRBD2|TRBJ2-1
ASSLVGTSRVNEQF
>TRBV6-5|NA|TRBD1|TRBJ1-1
ASSHGQGRTEAF
>TRBV13|once|NA|TRBJ2-7
ASSFGSSYEQY
>TRBV10-1|NA|TRBD1|TRBJ2-4
ASSDPRGQGKNIQY
>TRBV5-1|NA|TRBD1|TRBJ1-1
ASSLAGTGNAEAF
>TRBV19|NA|NA|TRBJ1-4
ASSTGTSGGEKLF
>TRBV15|once|TRBD1|TRBJ2-3
ATSRDRGQLYSTDTQY
>TRBV5-1|once|NA|TRBJ2-3
ASSSGRGAWDTQY
>TRBV6-5|NA|NA|TRBJ1-1
ASSKLGVYTEAF
>TRBV29-1|NA|NA|TRBJ2-7
SVDGDSYEQY
>TRBV7-9|NA|NA|TRBJ1-2
ASSQGSGTESNYGYT
>TRBV7-2|NA|NA|TRBJ2-1
ASRGVGAWDPYNEQF
>TRBV5-1|NA|NA|TRBJ2-1
ASSPLGVHEQF
>TRBV5-4|NA|NA|TRBJ2-6
ASSSGPTSGANVLT
>TRBV19|few|NA|TRBJ1-5
ASSIGRGTTSNQPQH
>TRBV7-2|NA|TRBD1|TRBJ1-2
ASSRDRGAYGYT
>TRBV27|NA|NA|TRBJ1-1
ASSFRQLTEAF
>TRBV10-3|NA|NA|TRBJ2-5
AISETGETQY
>TRBV5-1|NA|TRBD2|TRBJ2-1
ASSNTAGGLINEQF
>TRBV27|NA|NA|TRBJ2-5
ASSPRLQGQETQY
>TRBV9|NA|NA|TRBJ1-1
ASSVARDTEAF
>TRBV19|NA|NA|TRBJ2-2
ASSIVADTGELF
>TRBV7-2|NA|TRBD1|TRBJ2-1
ASSARDRGYSNEQF
>TRBV19|once|NA|TRBJ1-1
ASSIRGVGTEAF